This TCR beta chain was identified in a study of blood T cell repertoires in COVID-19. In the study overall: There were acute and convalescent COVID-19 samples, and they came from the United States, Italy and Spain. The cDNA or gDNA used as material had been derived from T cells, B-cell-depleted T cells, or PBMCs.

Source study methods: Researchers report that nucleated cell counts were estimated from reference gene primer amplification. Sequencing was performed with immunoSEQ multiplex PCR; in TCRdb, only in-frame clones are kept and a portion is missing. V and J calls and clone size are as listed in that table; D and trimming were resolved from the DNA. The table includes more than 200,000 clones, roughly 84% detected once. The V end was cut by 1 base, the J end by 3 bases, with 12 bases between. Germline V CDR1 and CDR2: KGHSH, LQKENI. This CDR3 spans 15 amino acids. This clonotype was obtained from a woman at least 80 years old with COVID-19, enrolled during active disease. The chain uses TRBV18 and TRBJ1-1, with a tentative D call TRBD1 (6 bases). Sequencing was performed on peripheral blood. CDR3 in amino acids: CASSPRQGLDTEAFF. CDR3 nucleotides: TGTGCCAGCTCACCACGTCAGGGGTTGGACACTGAAGCTTTCTTT.